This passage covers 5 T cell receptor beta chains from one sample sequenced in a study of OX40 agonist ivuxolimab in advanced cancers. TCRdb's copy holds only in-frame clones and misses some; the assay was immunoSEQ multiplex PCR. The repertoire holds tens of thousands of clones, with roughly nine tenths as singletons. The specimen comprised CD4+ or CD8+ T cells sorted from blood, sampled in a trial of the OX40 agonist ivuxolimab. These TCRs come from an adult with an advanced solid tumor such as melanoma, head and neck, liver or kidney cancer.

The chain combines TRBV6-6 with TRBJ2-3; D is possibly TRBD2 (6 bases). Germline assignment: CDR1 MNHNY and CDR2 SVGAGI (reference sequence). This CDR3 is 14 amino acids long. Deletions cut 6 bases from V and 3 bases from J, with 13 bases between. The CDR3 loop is CASSRMGGTDTQYF. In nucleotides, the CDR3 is TGTGCCAGCAGCCGAATGGGGGGTACAGATACGCAGTATTTT.

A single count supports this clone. The CDR3, as DNA: TGTGCCAGCAGTCCCCTGGCCCTCGGGGCCCAGTACTTC. Amino acids: CASSPLALGAQYF. The J gene is TRBJ2-5, the V gene TRBV27, with D perhaps matching TRBD2 (5 bases). The CDR3 runs 13 residues. CDR1 is MNHEY and CDR2 is SMNVEV in the germline V gene (reference sequence). The V end was cut by 5 bases, the J end by 9 bases, with 16 bases between.

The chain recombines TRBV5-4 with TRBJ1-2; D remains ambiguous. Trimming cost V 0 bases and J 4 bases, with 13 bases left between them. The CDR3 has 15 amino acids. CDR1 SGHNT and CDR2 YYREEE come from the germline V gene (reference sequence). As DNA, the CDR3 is TGTGCCAGCAGCTTGGTGGCTCTTCCGACCTATGGCTACACCTTC. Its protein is CASSLVALPTYGYTF.

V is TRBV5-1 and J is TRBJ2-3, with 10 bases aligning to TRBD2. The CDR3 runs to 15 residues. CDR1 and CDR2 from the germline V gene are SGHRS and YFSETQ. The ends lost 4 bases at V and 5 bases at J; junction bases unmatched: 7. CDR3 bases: TGCGCCAGCAGCCCTAGCGGGAGCCGGAGAGATACGCAGTATTTT. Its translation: CASSPSGSRRDTQYF.

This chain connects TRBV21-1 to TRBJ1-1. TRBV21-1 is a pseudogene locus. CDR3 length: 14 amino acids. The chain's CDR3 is CASSKERRGWKAFF. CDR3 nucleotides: TGTGCCAGCAGCAAAGAGAGGCGGGGGTGGAAAGCTTTCTTT.